The present TCR beta chain was sequenced within a study of Graves' ophthalmopathy and Graves' hyperthyroidism. Study background: Peripheral blood samples were taken at initial diagnosis, before any treatment.

Patients were excluded if they had other autoimmune diseases or uncontrolled infections, and likewise if pregnancy or lactation applied. Many counts were recorded for this clonotype. Trimming left V 0 bases short and J 4 bases short, with 18 bases between. The CDR3 length is 17 residues. Germline CDR1 and CDR2: MNHEY and SVGAGI. Beta-chain TCR CDR3 regions were amplified from RNA transcripts. The library came from an HTBI-primed first-round RT-PCR and a second-round multiplex PCR. TCRdb ran MiXCR on the multiplex PCR reads and lists one entry per CDR3 protein. This repertoire shows roughly 420,000 distinct CDR3 sequences, over 20% found once; its top ten account for around 3.1%.

This TCR came from a woman under 30 with stable Graves' hyperthyroidism. The sequencing input was peripheral blood. The rearrangement links TRBV6-5 to TRBJ1-2, with a possible D match to TRBD1 (5 bases). This CDR3 is CASSYSELKGPIYGYTF. DNA of the CDR3: TGTGCCAGCAGTTACTCGGAGTTGAAGGGACCTATCTATGGCTACACCTTC.